One and the same sample provided the 12 T cell receptor beta chains below, sequenced in a study of cytomegalovirus exposure and HLA in healthy donors. PCR involved 60 Vbeta and 13 Jbeta primers. This table comes from immunoSEQ multiplex PCR, and its TCRdb copy is limited to in-frame clones, with some not included. Of nearly 200,000 clones in the sample, 75% to 90% were seen once. The sequenced sample consisted of PBMCs. The receptors were sampled from a man younger than 40 in good health and CMV-seronegative.

This chain joins TRBV25-1 and TRBJ1-2; 8 bases map to TRBD1. CDR3 length equals 14 residues. Trimming removed 4 bases from V and 2 bases from J; junction bases left unmatched: 3. Germline V gene sequence: CDR1 MGHDK, CDR2 SYGVNS. The CDR3 DNA follows: TGTGCCAGCAGTGGGGGGGACAGGAACTATGGCTACACCTTC. This codes for CASSGGDRNYGYTF.

The chain links TRBV7-9 to TRBJ2-2; a weak D match, TRBD1 (6 bases). The CDR3 has 14 residues. Germline V gives CDR1 SEHNR, CDR2 FQNEAQ (reference sequence). The ends were cut back, 2 bases at V and 6 bases at J, with 10 bases in the middle. This chain's CDR3 is CASSLPQGPGELFF. In nucleotides, the CDR3 is TGTGCCAGCAGCTTACCCCAGGGGCCCGGGGAGCTGTTTTTT.

In this sample, this clone turned up once. This rearrangement joins TRBV7-2 to TRBJ2-7, with D perhaps TRBD2 (6 bases). Looked up from germline, CDR1 is SGHTA and CDR2 is FQGNSA. V was trimmed by 4 bases and J by 4 bases, leaving 23 bases between them. The CDR3 loop spans 17 amino acids. The CDR3 loop reads CASSSPPGRPLGYEQYF. The CDR3 DNA is TGTGCCAGCAGCTCCCCCCCGGGGAGGCCCTTAGGATACGAGCAGTACTTC. The complete variable domain, with remaining parts taken from reference TRBV7-2 and TRBJ2-7, reads GAGVSQSPSNKVTEKGKDVELRCDPISGHTALYWYRQSLGQGLEFLIYFQGNSAPDKSGLPSDRFSAERTGGSVSTLTIQRTQQEDSAVYLCASSSPPGRPLGYEQYFGPGTRLTVT.

This clone was counted between two and nine times. The chain has TRBV5-6 and TRBJ1-5; D is unclear. The germline gives CDR1 SGHDT, CDR2 YYEEEE. This CDR3 spans 17 amino acids. V lost 1 base, J lost 4 bases, and 18 bases lay in between. CDR3 coding DNA: TGTGCCAGCAGCTTGTCTGCAGGCCTTTTCCATAATCAGCCCCAGCATTTT. Residues: CASSLSAGLFHNQPQHF. The whole variable domain, remainder taken from reference TRBV5-6 and TRBJ1-5, is DAGVTQSPTHLIKTRGQQVTLRCSPKSGHDTVSWYQQALGQGPQFIFQYYEEEERQRGNFPDRFSGHQFPNYSSELNVNALLLGDSALYLCASSLSAGLFHNQPQHFGDGTRLSIL.

The chain combines TRBV20-1 with TRBJ1-4, with D possibly matching TRBD1 (6 bases). Germline CDR1 reads DFQATT; CDR2 reads SNEGSKA (reference sequence). The V end was cut by 8 bases, the J end by 10 bases, with 14 bases between. This CDR3 contains 11 residues. The chain's CDR3 is CSSLDRRKLFF. The CDR3 nucleotides are TGCAGTTCTCTGGACAGAAGAAAACTGTTTTTT.

The chain links TRBV7-2 to TRBJ2-2; the match to TRBD2 covers 16 bases. V trimming: 5 bases; J trimming: 7 bases; junction bases outside the gene matches: 7. The CDR3 is made up of 17 amino acids. CDR1 and CDR2 from the germline V gene are SGHTA and FQGNSA. CDR3 loop: CASSAGLAGGPNGELFF. In DNA, the CDR3 is TGTGCCAGCAGCGCGGGACTAGCGGGGGGGCCGAACGGGGAGCTGTTTTTT.

The rearrangement links TRBV27 to TRBJ2-2; 8 bases match TRBD2. The CDR3 loop spans 18 amino acids. Germline trimming cut 7 bases from V and 1 base from J; bases unmatched to any gene: 14. Germline V gene data show CDR1 as MNHEY and CDR2 as SMNVEV (reference sequence). CDR3 amino acids: CASKPVYFSGKNTGELFF. CDR3 in DNA: TGTGCCAGCAAGCCTGTTTATTTTAGCGGGAAGAACACCGGGGAGCTGTTTTTT.

V usage is TRBV29-1 and J usage is TRBJ2-7, with 7 bases identical to TRBD1. Germline CDR1 is SQVTM and CDR2 is ANQGSEA. The CDR3 is 15 amino acids. The junction had 10 bases not matched to a gene; V was cut back by 1 base and J by 4 bases. The CDR3 protein is CSVEGGPGQTYEQYF. CDR3 bases: TGCAGCGTTGAAGGTGGTCCGGGACAGACTTACGAGCAGTACTTC.

The chain couples TRBV29-1 to TRBJ2-3, with a tentative D call TRBD2 (7 bases). Trimming left V 3 bases short and J 4 bases short, with 20 bases between. The germline gives CDR1 SQVTM, CDR2 ANQGSEA. CDR3 size: 16 residues. CDR3 amino acids: CSVDGLEGGHPDTQYF. The CDR3, as DNA: TGCAGCGTTGATGGGTTGGAGGGGGGGCATCCAGATACGCAGTATTTT.

CDR3 sequence reads: CASSERTNTQYF. The CDR3, as DNA: TGTGCCAGCAGTGAGCGAACGAATACGCAGTATTTT. J is TRBJ2-3 and V is TRBV2; no reliable D call. Germline V gene lookup returns CDR1 SNHLY and CDR2 FYNNEI. The CDR3 has 12 residues. V lost 3 bases to trimming and J lost 7 bases, with 8 bases between them.

This chain uses TRBV28 with TRBJ2-1, with 7 bases aligning to TRBD2. V lost 8 bases and J lost 9; bases outside the gene matches: 10. The germline V gene encodes CDR1 MDHEN and CDR2 SYDVKM. The CDR3 is 13 amino acids. The CDR3 nucleotides read TGTGCCAGCGTCCGCGGGAGCTCATTTGAGCAGTTCTTC. Translating it yields CASVRGSSFEQFF. Combining the CDR3 with reference TRBV28 and TRBJ2-1 gives the whole variable domain DVKVTQSSRYLVKRTGEKVFLECVQDMDHENMFWYRQDPGLGLRLIYFSYDVKMKEKGDIPEGYSVSREKKERFSLILESASTNQTSMYLCASVRGSSFEQFFGPGTRLTVL.

This sequence joins TRBV7-8 and TRBJ2-3, with 8 bases matching TRBD2. CDR3 length: 16 residues. Looked up from germline, CDR1 is SGHVS and CDR2 is FQNEAQ. V shed 3 bases, J shed 0 bases, and the junction held 5 bases outside the gene matches. The DNA of the CDR3 is TGTGCCAGCAGCTTTAGGACTAGCCAAAGCACAGATACGCAGTATTTT. Its protein is CASSFRTSQSTDTQYF.